Listed below are T cell receptor beta chains from one sample, sequenced in a study of early T cells in non-severe SARS-CoV-2 infection. TCRdb redid the calling of the 5' RACE reads with MiXCR, one entry per CDR3 protein. This table holds about 80,000 distinct CDR3 sequences, over 9% found once. Sample: whole blood. The receptors here all came from an adult who was a healthcare worker with PCR-confirmed SARS-CoV-2 infection or an uninfected control (not recorded which). Each CDR3 is given with its conserved first and last residue. A D gene is named only where the DNA matches it firmly. Clone size is stated in some rows and not others, as once, few, many or a class when expanded.

d_call: -; v_call: TRBV12-3/TRBV12-4; clone_size: -; j_call: TRBJ2-3; cdr3_aa: CASTFPGWPEPEDTQYF; cdr3_nt: TGTGCCAGCACTTTTCCCGGGTGGCCCGAACCTGAGGATACGCAGTATTTT
d_call: -; v_call: TRBV28; clone_size: few; j_call: TRBJ2-5; cdr3_aa: CASSLGLETQYF; cdr3_nt: TGTGCCAGCAGTTTAGGGTTAGAGACCCAGTACTTC
d_call: TRBD1; v_call: TRBV3-1; clone_size: -; j_call: TRBJ2-7; cdr3_aa: CASSQDGTAAYEQYF; cdr3_nt: TGTGCCAGCAGCCAAGATGGGACAGCTGCCTACGAGCAGTACTTC
d_call: -; v_call: TRBV6-1; clone_size: few; j_call: TRBJ2-3; cdr3_aa: CASDRDSLEAATQYF; cdr3_nt: TGTGCCAGTGACCGGGACTCCCTTGAGGCGGCTACGCAGTATTTT
d_call: -; v_call: TRBV27; clone_size: many; j_call: TRBJ2-3; cdr3_aa: CASSLGRVTNTQYF; cdr3_nt: TGTGCCAGCAGTTTAGGCAGAGTAACAAATACGCAGTATTTT
d_call: -; v_call: TRBV5-1; clone_size: -; j_call: TRBJ1-6; cdr3_aa: CASSLADYSPLHF; cdr3_nt: TGCGCCAGCAGCCTAGCAGATTATTCACCCCTCCACTTT
d_call: -; v_call: TRBV2; clone_size: many; j_call: TRBJ1-5; cdr3_aa: CASTKGGFGNQPQHF; cdr3_nt: TGTGCCAGCACTAAAGGGGGGTTTGGCAATCAGCCCCAGCATTTT
d_call: TRBD2; v_call: TRBV6-1; clone_size: -; j_call: TRBJ2-7; cdr3_aa: CASSENLAGAGEQYF; cdr3_nt: TGTGCCAGCAGTGAAAACCTAGCGGGGGCCGGGGAGCAGTACTTC
d_call: -; v_call: TRBV20-1; clone_size: many; j_call: TRBJ2-3; cdr3_aa: CSARAGLTDTQYF; cdr3_nt: TGCAGTGCTAGAGCGGGGCTCACAGATACGCAGTATTTT
d_call: -; v_call: TRBV11-2; clone_size: many; j_call: TRBJ2-2; cdr3_aa: CASSFDGTPTGELFF; cdr3_nt: TGTGCCAGCAGCTTCGACGGGACCCCGACCGGGGAGCTGTTTTTT
d_call: -; v_call: TRBV27; clone_size: many; j_call: TRBJ2-1; cdr3_aa: CASSLREHSEQFF; cdr3_nt: TGTGCCAGCAGTTTAAGGGAGCACAGTGAGCAGTTCTTC
d_call: -; v_call: TRBV3-1; clone_size: many; j_call: TRBJ2-3; cdr3_aa: CASRATRTHTDTQYF; cdr3_nt: TGTGCCAGCAGGGCAACACGGACACACACAGATACGCAGTATTTT
d_call: -; v_call: TRBV27; clone_size: many; j_call: TRBJ2-6; cdr3_aa: CASSLGRRGTGANVLTF; cdr3_nt: TGTGCCAGCAGTTTAGGCCGTCGGGGGACTGGGGCCAACGTCCTGACTTTC
d_call: TRBD2; v_call: TRBV20-1; clone_size: -; j_call: TRBJ2-2; cdr3_aa: CSARDFARRASGSNTGELFF; cdr3_nt: TGCAGTGCTAGAGATTTTGCCCGCCGGGCTAGCGGGAGTAACACCGGGGAGCTGTTTTTT
d_call: TRBD1; v_call: TRBV20-1; clone_size: many; j_call: TRBJ2-1; cdr3_aa: CSAGGQGVWNEQFF; cdr3_nt: TGCAGTGCTGGGGGACAGGGGGTTTGGAATGAGCAGTTCTTC
d_call: -; v_call: TRBV27; clone_size: many; j_call: TRBJ2-5; cdr3_aa: CASSLYPVGETQYF; cdr3_nt: TGTGCCAGCAGTTTATACCCGGTCGGAGAGACCCAGTACTTC
d_call: -; v_call: TRBV28; clone_size: many; j_call: TRBJ2-7; cdr3_aa: CASSHLDSNPPYEQYF; cdr3_nt: TGTGCCAGCAGCCACCTCGACAGTAACCCCCCCTACGAGCAGTACTTC
d_call: -; v_call: TRBV4-1; clone_size: -; j_call: TRBJ2-2; cdr3_aa: CASSQAPTGELFF; cdr3_nt: TGCGCCAGCAGCCAAGCCCCCACCGGGGAGCTGTTTTTT
d_call: TRBD2; v_call: TRBV2; clone_size: many; j_call: TRBJ2-5; cdr3_aa: CASSPRRTSGSLPETQYF; cdr3_nt: TGTGCCAGCAGTCCCCGACGGACTAGCGGGAGCTTGCCAGAGACCCAGTACTTC
d_call: TRBD2; v_call: TRBV20-1; clone_size: -; j_call: TRBJ2-1; cdr3_aa: CSAPGLASPAPYNEQFF; cdr3_nt: TGCAGTGCTCCGGGACTAGCATCCCCAGCCCCCTACAATGAGCAGTTCTTC
d_call: -; v_call: TRBV29-1; clone_size: many; j_call: TRBJ1-1; cdr3_aa: CSVVSRDAEAFF; cdr3_nt: TGCAGCGTTGTCAGCAGGGACGCTGAAGCTTTCTTT
d_call: -; v_call: TRBV12-3/TRBV12-4; clone_size: few; j_call: TRBJ1-5; cdr3_aa: CASSSGGGNQPQHF; cdr3_nt: TGTGCCAGCAGTTCTGGGGGCGGCAATCAGCCCCAGCATTTT
d_call: -; v_call: TRBV5-1; clone_size: few; j_call: TRBJ1-1; cdr3_aa: CASSSDRSGTEAFF; cdr3_nt: TGCGCCAGCAGCTCAGACAGGTCCGGCACTGAAGCTTTCTTT
d_call: TRBD1; v_call: TRBV5-4; clone_size: -; j_call: TRBJ2-2; cdr3_aa: CASSLPARGLNTGELFF; cdr3_nt: TGTGCCAGCAGCTTACCTGCGAGGGGGCTTAACACCGGGGAGCTGTTTTTT
d_call: -; v_call: TRBV4-1; clone_size: many; j_call: TRBJ2-2; cdr3_aa: CASSQDGWSGGELFF; cdr3_nt: TGCGCCAGCAGCCAAGATGGGTGGTCGGGCGGGGAGCTGTTTTTT
d_call: TRBD2; v_call: TRBV24-1; clone_size: -; j_call: TRBJ2-1; cdr3_aa: CATSATGLAGGPVVNEQFF; cdr3_nt: TGTGCCACCAGTGCCACGGGACTAGCGGGAGGGCCGGTTGTCAATGAGCAGTTCTTC
d_call: TRBD1; v_call: TRBV6-1; clone_size: many; j_call: TRBJ1-2; cdr3_aa: CATQTGGLYGYTF; cdr3_nt: TGTGCCACCCAGACAGGGGGGCTCTATGGCTACACCTTC
d_call: -; v_call: TRBV12-3/TRBV12-4; clone_size: many; j_call: TRBJ1-5; cdr3_aa: CASSFAGPNQPQHF; cdr3_nt: TGTGCCAGCAGTTTCGCCGGACCAAATCAGCCCCAGCATTTT